The rows below give T cell receptor beta chains drawn from one sample of a study of T cell responses to AZD1222 COVID-19 vaccine. Here immunoSEQ multiplex PCR was the method, and the copy in TCRdb shows in-frame clones only, minus some. Of about 93,000 clones detected, approximately 86% appear once; the ten largest clones hold approximately 6%. This material consisted of peripheral blood, taken on day 0 of AZD1222 vaccination. Receptor source: an adult in good health. CDR3s include the opening cysteine and the closing phenylalanine or tryptophan. The D gene is left open where the match is weak. Only part of the rows carry a size: once, few, many, or a class if the clone is expanded.

>NA|TRBJ2-3|TRBD2|TRBV4-1
CASSRRGGAYTDTQYF
TGCGCCAGCAGCCGTCGCGGGGGGGCCTACACAGATACGCAGTATTTT
>NA|TRBJ2-6|NA|TRBV5-5
CASSLEVSGANVLTF
TGTGCCAGCAGCTTGGAGGTCTCTGGGGCCAACGTCCTGACTTTC
>NA|TRBJ2-7|NA|TRBV13
CASSPRHLGSYEQYF
TGTGCCAGCAGCCCAAGACACCTAGGCTCCTACGAGCAGTACTTC
>NA|TRBJ2-2|TRBD2|TRBV5-1
CASSLGAGLAGEGTGELFF
TGCGCCAGCAGCTTGGGGGCAGGACTAGCGGGAGAAGGAACCGGGGAGCTGTTTTTT
>once|TRBJ2-1|NA|TRBV12-3/TRBV12-4
CASSLAQGNEQFF
TGTGCCAGCAGTTTAGCGCAGGGGAATGAGCAGTTCTTC
>NA|TRBJ1-1|NA|TRBV5-4
CASSLGQVNTEAFF
TGTGCCAGCAGCTTGGGGCAGGTGAACACTGAAGCTTTCTTT
>NA|TRBJ1-2|TRBD1|TRBV4-1
CASSQGEGARTF
TGCGCCAGCAGCCAAGGGGAGGGGGCTAGGACCTTC
>NA|TRBJ2-3|NA|TRBV5-6
CASSTRIGPTDTQYF
TGTGCCAGCAGCACCCGGATCGGACCCACAGATACGCAGTATTTT
>NA|TRBJ2-1|NA|TRBV18
CASSPPRDNGEQFF
TGTGCCAGCTCACCGCCTCGGGACAACGGGGAGCAGTTCTTC
>NA|TRBJ1-2|NA|TRBV5-4
CASSFMQGPLGYTF
TGTGCCAGCAGCTTTATGCAGGGGCCTCTTGGCTACACCTTC
>once|TRBJ1-4|NA|TRBV5-6
CASSWGINEKLFF
TGTGCCAGCAGCTGGGGAATTAATGAAAAACTGTTTTTT
>NA|TRBJ1-3|NA|TRBV6-1
CASSEEVAGPVDTIYF
TGTGCCAGCAGTGAAGAAGTGGCAGGGCCTGTGGACACCATATATTTT
>NA|TRBJ1-1|NA|TRBV19
CASSIWNDAFF
TGTGCCAGTAGTATCTGGAACGACGCTTTCTTT
>NA|TRBJ1-1|NA|TRBV7-6
CASSLGVRTQNTEAFF
TGTGCCAGCAGCTTAGGGGTCAGGACGCAGAACACTGAAGCTTTCTTT
>NA|TRBJ2-1|TRBD2|TRBV11-3
CASAPAGGGRNEQFF
TGTGCCAGCGCCCCCGCCGGGGGGGGCCGGAATGAGCAGTTCTTC
>NA|TRBJ1-2|TRBD1|TRBV7-2
CASSQQGGGTGVYYGYTF
TGTGCCAGCAGCCAGCAGGGAGGTGGGACAGGGGTCTATTATGGCTACACCTTC
>NA|TRBJ1-5|NA|TRBV6-5
CASSYGGGGNQPQHF
TGTGCCAGCAGTTACGGCGGGGGCGGCAATCAGCCCCAGCATTTT
>NA|TRBJ2-3|NA|TRBV3-1/TRBV3-2
CASGSTGLKADTQYF
TGTGCCAGCGGTTCTACTGGACTCAAGGCGGATACGCAGTATTTT
>NA|TRBJ2-7|NA|TRBV9
CASSVEGGGFYEQYF
TGTGCCAGCAGCGTTGAGGGAGGGGGGTTCTACGAGCAGTACTTC
>NA|TRBJ2-1|TRBD1|TRBV7-3
CASRGQADGEQFF
TGTGCCAGCAGGGGACAGGCCGATGGTGAGCAGTTCTTC
>NA|TRBJ2-5|NA|TRBV5-1
CASSLSAGGILTETQYF
TGCGCCAGCAGCTTGTCGGCTGGGGGGATCCTAACGGAGACCCAGTACTTC
>NA|TRBJ1-6|NA|TRBV2
CASSSPSTGLNSPLHF
TGTGCCAGCAGTTCGCCGTCCACAGGGCTGAATTCACCCCTCCACTTT
>NA|TRBJ1-4|NA|TRBV5-1
CASSPTKANEKLFF
TGCGCCAGCAGCCCGACGAAGGCTAATGAAAAACTGTTTTTT
>few|TRBJ1-6|NA|TRBV5-1
CASSLGSSYNSPLHF
TGCGCCAGCAGCTTGGGCAGCTCCTATAATTCACCCCTCCACTTT